This TCR beta chain is from a study of T-cell reconstitution after alpha-beta-depleted transplantation in children. V was cut by 0 bases and J by 5 bases, with 7 bases left in between. Germline values: CDR1 MNHNY, CDR2 SVGAGI (reference sequence). There are 13 residues in the CDR3. This clonotype has just a few counts. Researchers prepared the TCRbeta library using unique molecular identifiers, the study reports. TCRdb re-derived calls from the PCR reads in MiXCR, one entry per CDR3 protein. The data hold 490,000 or so distinct CDR3 sequences, with 9.5% to 15% observed a single time. V usage is TRBV6-6 and J usage is TRBJ2-5; no firm D call. This receptor was identified in a human donor who donated a stem cell graft to a child with combined immunodeficiency. The sample here was PBMCs from the stem cell graft donor, taken from the stem cell graft. The CDR3 loop is CASSYSRRETQYF. The DNA for the CDR3 is TGTGCCAGCAGTTACTCGAGGCGGGAGACCCAGTACTTC.